This T cell receptor (beta chain) came from a study of cytomegalovirus exposure and HLA in healthy donors. Study overall: The 100 to 150 validation repertoires used the same platform as the roughly 670 first-cohort repertoires, a later analysis reported. Study outcomes and limitations: The study put some 160 TCR beta chains on its list as cytomegalovirus-associated. According to a subsequent analysis, TCR clusters from the first cohort were inclined to appear together in the 130 or so validation repertoires. The classifier, whose performance was assessed in both the original and validation cohorts, reportedly diagnosed cytomegalovirus status with high specificity and sensitivity.

Repertoires were generated with immunoSEQ multiplex PCR, while TCRdb's copy carries only in-frame clones and drops some. The sample records 260,000 or so clones, 90% being singletons. The length of the CDR3 is 16 residues. CDR1 and CDR2 (germline): LNHDA, SQIVND (reference sequence). Trimming took off 1 base at V and 0 bases at J, with 12 bases between the two ends. As regards this clone: Its specificity is unknown.

Material: PBMCs. The chain links TRBV19 to TRBJ1-2, with no clear D. The sequence was collected from a woman in her twenties or thirties in good health and CMV-seronegative. Here the CDR3 reads CASSIGVERPNYGYTF. In DNA, the CDR3 is TGTGCCAGTAGTATAGGCGTAGAGCGACCTAACTATGGCTACACCTTC.